This TCR beta chain was obtained from a study of T cells in Graves' hyperthyroidism and ophthalmopathy. TCR beta CDR3 regions were amplified from RNA. Researchers ran a first-round RT-PCR on the TCR CDR3 using the HTBI primer set. Each CDR3 protein is one row after TCRdb ran MiXCR on the multiplex PCR reads. In the table there are about 500,000 distinct CDR3 sequences, about 16% of which are singletons. The CDR3 extends over 11 amino acids. With 6 bases removed from V and 6 bases from J, the gap between germline ends came to 6 bases. Germline CDR1 reads MNHNS; CDR2 reads SASEGT. Sequencing was done on a sample of blood. The rearrangement uses TRBV6-1 and TRBJ1-5, with a tentative D call TRBD1 (6 bases). The source of this sequence is a woman aged 25 to 45 with Graves' ophthalmopathy. The CDR3 region has the DNA TGTGCCAGCAGAGGGGGTCAGCCCCAGCATTTT. This sequence encodes CASRGGQPQHF.